The clone carrying this T cell receptor (beta chain) was detected only a few times. CDR1 is SGDLS and CDR2 is YYNGEE in the germline V gene. Germline trimming cut 4 bases from V and 4 bases from J; bases unmatched to any gene: 18. The CDR3 sequence is 18 residues long. The data derive from a study of blood T cells in healthy people across ages. Primers used in a second PCR of roughly 6 to 12 cycles were a sample-barcoded 5' primer and a J-beta primer mix. Every molecule of cDNA carried a tag from a template-switch adaptor with 12 random nucleotides. TCRdb recomputed calls from the 5' RACE reads with MiXCR, one row per CDR3 protein. The data contain about 780,000 distinct CDR3 sequences, 20% to 30% of them singletons. The study recruited healthy Caucasian donors from Russia who were aged about 6 to 90. These same data were also listed under a study on T cells of mothers and their children.

This receptor was obtained from a boy younger than 18 in good health. Material: blood. The chain has TRBV9 and TRBJ2-5, with TRBD1 matching over 8 bases. Here the CDR3 reads CASSPPPGPGQARETQYF. DNA of the CDR3: TGTGCCAGCAGCCCCCCCCCGGGCCCGGGACAGGCTAGAGAGACCCAGTACTTC.